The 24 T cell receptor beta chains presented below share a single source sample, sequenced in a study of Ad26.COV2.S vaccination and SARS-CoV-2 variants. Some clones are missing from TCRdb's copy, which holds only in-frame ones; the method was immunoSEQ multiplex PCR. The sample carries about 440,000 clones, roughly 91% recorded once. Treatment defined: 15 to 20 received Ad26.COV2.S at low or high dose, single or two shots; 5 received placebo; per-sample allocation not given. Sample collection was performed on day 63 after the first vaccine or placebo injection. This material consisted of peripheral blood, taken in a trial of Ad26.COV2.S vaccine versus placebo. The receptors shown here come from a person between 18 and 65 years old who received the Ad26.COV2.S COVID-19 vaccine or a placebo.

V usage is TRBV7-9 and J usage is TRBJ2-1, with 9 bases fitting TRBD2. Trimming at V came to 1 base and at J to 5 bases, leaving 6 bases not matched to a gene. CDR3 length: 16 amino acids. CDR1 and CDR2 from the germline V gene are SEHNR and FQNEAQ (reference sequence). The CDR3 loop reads CASSLVAGGPNNEQFF. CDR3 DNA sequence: TGTGCCAGCAGCTTAGTCGCGGGAGGGCCGAACAATGAGCAGTTCTTC.

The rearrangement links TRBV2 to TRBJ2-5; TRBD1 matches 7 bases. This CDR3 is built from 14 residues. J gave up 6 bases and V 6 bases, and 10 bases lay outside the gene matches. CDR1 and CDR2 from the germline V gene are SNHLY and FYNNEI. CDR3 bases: TGTGCCAGCAGGCCCGAGGGGGCGATAAAGACCCAGTACTTC. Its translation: CASRPEGAIKTQYF.

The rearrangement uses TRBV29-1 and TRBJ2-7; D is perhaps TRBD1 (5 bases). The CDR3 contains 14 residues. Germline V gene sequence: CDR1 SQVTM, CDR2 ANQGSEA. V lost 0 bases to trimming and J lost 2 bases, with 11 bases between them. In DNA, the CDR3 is TGCAGCGTTGAAGATCAGGGCGGAGCCTACGAGCAGTACTTC. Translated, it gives CSVEDQGGAYEQYF.

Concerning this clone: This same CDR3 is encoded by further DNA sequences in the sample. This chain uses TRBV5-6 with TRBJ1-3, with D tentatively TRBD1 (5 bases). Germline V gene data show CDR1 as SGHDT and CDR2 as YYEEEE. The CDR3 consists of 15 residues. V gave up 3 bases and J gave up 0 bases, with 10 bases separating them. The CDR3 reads CASSWDGSSGNTIYF. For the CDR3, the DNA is TGTGCCAGCAGCTGGGACGGAAGCTCTGGAAACACCATATATTTT.

CDR3 sequence reads: CASSSQGWDSPLHF. CDR3 DNA: TGCGCCAGCAGCTCACAGGGATGGGATTCACCCCTCCACTTT. The gene calls are TRBV5-1 and TRBJ1-6, with D possibly matching TRBD1 (6 bases). This CDR3 spans 14 amino acids. V was pared by 3 bases and J by 8 bases, with 12 bases between. Germline CDR1 SGHRS, CDR2 YFSETQ.

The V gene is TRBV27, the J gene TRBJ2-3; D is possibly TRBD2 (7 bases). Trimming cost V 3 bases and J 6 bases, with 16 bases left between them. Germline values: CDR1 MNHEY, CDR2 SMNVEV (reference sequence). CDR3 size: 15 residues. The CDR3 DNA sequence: TGTGCCAGCAGTTTCCTCTGGGGGGGGCGGGATACGCAGTATTTT. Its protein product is CASSFLWGGRDTQYF.

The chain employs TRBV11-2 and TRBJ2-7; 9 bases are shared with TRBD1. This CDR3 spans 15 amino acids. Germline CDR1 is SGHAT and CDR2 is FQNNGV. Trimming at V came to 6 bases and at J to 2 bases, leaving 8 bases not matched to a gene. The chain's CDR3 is CASSFGGQGTYEQYF. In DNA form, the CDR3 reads TGTGCCAGCAGTTTTGGGGGACAGGGCACCTACGAGCAGTACTTC.

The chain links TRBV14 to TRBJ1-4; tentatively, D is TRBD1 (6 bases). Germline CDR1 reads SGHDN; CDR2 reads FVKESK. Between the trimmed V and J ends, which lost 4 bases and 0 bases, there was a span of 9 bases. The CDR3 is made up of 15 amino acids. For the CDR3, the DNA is TGTGCCAGCAGCCGGAACAGGGCAACTAATGAAAAACTGTTTTTT. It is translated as CASSRNRATNEKLFF.

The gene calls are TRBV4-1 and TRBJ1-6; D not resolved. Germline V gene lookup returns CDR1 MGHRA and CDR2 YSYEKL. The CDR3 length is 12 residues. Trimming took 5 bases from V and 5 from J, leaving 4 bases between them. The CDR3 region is CASSGNNSPLHF. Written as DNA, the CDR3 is TGCGCCAGCAGCGGGAATAATTCACCCCTCCACTTT.

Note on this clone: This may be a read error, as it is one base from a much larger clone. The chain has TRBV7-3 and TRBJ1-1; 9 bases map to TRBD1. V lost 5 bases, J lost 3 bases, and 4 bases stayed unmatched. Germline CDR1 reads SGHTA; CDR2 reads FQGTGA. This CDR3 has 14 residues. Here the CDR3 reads CASSTTGGDTEAFF. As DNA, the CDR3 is TGTGCCAGCAGCACGACAGGGGGGGACACTGAAGCTTTCTTT.

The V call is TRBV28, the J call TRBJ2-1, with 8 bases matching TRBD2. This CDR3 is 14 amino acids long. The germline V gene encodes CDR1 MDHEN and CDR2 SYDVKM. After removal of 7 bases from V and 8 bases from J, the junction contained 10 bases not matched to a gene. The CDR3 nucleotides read TGTGCCAGCAACCTCCCCGGGACTAGGCATGAGCAGTTCTTC. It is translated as CASNLPGTRHEQFF.

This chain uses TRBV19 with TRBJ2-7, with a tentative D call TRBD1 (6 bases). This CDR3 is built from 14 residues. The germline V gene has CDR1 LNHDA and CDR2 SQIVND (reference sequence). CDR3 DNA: TGTGCTTCTTCGGTGGACAGAGCTTCCTACGAGCAGTACTTC. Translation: CASSVDRASYEQYF.

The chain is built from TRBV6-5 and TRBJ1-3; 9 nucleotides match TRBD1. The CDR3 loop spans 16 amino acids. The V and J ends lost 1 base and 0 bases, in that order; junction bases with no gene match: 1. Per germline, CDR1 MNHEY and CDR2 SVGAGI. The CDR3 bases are TGTGCCAGCAGTTACTGGGACAGGGCCTCTGGAAACACCATATATTTT. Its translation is CASSYWDRASGNTIYF.

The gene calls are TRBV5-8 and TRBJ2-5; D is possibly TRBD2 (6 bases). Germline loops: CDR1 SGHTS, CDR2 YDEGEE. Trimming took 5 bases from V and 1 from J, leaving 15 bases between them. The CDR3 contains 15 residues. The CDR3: CASRVDRDFQETQYF. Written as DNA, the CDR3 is TGTGCCAGCAGAGTGGACCGGGACTTCCAAGAGACCCAGTACTTC.

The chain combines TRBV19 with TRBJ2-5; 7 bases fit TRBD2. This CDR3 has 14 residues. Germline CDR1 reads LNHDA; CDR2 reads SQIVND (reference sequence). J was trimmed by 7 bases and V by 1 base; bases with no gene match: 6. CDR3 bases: TGTGCCAGTAGTATAGGCGGGGCTAGCGGGACCCAGTACTTC. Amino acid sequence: CASSIGGASGTQYF. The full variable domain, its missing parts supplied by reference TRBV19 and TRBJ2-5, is DGGITQSPKYLFRKEGQNVTLSCEQNLNHDAMYWYRQDPGQGLRLIYYSQIVNDFQKGDIAEGYSVSREKKESFPLTVTSAQKNPTAFYLCASSIGGASGTQYFGPGTRLLVL.

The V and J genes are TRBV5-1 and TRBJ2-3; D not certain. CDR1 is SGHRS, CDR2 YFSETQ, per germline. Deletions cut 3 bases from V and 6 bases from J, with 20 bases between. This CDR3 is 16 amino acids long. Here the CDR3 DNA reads TGCGCCAGCAGCTCGCTGGGCCGCACATCATCGGATACGCAGTATTTT. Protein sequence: CASSSLGRTSSDTQYF. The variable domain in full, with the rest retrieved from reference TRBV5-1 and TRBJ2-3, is KAGVTQTPRYLIKTRGQQVTLSCSPISGHRSVSWYQQTPGQGLQFLFEYFSETQRNKGNFPGRFSGRQFSNSRSEMNVSTLELGDSALYLCASSSLGRTSSDTQYFGPGTRLTVL.

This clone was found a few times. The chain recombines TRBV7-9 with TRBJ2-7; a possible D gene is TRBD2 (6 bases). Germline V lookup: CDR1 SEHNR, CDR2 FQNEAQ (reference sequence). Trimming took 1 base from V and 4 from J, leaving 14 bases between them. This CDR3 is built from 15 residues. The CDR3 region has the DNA TGTGCCAGCAGCTTAGGGTCGGGCGGGGTATACGAGCAGTACTTC. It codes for CASSLGSGGVYEQYF.

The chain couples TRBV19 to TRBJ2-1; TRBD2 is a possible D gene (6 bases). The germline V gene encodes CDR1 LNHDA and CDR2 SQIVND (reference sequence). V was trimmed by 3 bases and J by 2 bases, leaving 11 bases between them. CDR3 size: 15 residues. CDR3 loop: CASSMRDSAYNEQFF. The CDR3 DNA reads TGTGCCAGTAGTATGCGGGATTCGGCCTACAATGAGCAGTTCTTC.

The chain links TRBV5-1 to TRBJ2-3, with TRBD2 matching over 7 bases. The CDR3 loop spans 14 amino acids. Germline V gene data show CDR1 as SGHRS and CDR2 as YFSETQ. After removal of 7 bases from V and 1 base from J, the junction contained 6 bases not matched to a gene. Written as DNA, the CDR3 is TGCGCCAGCGGGAGGGGTACCCGCACAGATACGCAGTATTTT. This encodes CASGRGTRTDTQYF.

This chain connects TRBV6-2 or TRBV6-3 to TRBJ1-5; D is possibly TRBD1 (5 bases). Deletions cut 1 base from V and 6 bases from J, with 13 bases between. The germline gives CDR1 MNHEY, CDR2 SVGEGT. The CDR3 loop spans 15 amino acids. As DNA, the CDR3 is TGTGCCAGCAGTTACTATTCTGGGGGAAGTCAGCCCCAGCATTTT. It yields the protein CASSYYSGGSQPQHF.

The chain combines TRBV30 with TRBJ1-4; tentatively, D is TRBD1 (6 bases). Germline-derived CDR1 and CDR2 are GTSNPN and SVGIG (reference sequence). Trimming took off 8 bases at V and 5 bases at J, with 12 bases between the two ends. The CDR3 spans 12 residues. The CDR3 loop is CARTGLNEKLFF. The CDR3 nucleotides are TGTGCCCGTACAGGGCTAAATGAAAAACTGTTTTTT.

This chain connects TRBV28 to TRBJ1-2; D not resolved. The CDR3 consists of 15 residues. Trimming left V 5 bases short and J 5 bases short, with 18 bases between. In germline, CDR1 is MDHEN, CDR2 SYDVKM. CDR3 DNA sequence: TGTGCCAGCAGTCCCCGGGCCGCCGGGAGATATGGCTACACCTTC. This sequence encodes CASSPRAAGRYGYTF.

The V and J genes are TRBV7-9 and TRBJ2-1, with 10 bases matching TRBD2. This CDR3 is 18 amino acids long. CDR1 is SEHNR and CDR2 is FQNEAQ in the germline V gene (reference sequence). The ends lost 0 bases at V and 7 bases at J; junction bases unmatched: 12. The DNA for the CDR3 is TGTGCCAGCAGCTTAGCAGCCCCCCCGGGACTAGCGTGGAATGAGCAGTTCTTC. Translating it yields CASSLAAPPGLAWNEQFF.

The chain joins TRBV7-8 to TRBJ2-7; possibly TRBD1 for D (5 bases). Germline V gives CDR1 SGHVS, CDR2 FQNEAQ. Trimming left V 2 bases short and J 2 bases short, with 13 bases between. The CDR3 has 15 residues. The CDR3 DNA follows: TGTGCCAGCAGCTTATATGCAGGGCCAGCCTACGAGCAGTACTTC. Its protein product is CASSLYAGPAYEQYF. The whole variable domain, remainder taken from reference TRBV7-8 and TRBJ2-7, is GAGVSQSPRYKVAKRGQDVALRCDPISGHVSLFWYQQALGQGPEFLTYFQNEAQLDKSGLPSDRFFAERPEGSVSTLKIQRTQQEDSAVYLCASSLYAGPAYEQYFGPGTRLTVT.